The T cell receptor (beta chain) under discussion was sequenced for a study of blood T cells in healthy people across ages. Germline CDR1 and CDR2: DFQATT and SNEGSKA (reference sequence). Trimming at V came to 1 base and at J to 2 bases, leaving 5 bases not matched to a gene. The CDR3 extends over 15 amino acids. Next came a second PCR, run for roughly 6 to 11 cycles, which used a sample-barcoded 5' primer along with a J-beta primer mix. Per-sample output comprised a minimum of 2.5 million paired-end reads containing CDR3. TCRdb reprocessed the 5' RACE reads with MiXCR, giving one entry per CDR3 protein. The data show 1.5 million to 2 million distinct CDR3 sequences, with roughly 32% seen just once and 11% held by the top ten.

Source material: blood. The receptor was isolated from a young woman in good health. The chain links TRBV20-1 to TRBJ2-3; TRBD1 aligns across 8 bases. CDR3 sequence (DNA): TGCAGTGCTAGAGTGGGACAGGAAAACACAGATACGCAGTATTTT. Amino acid sequence: CSARVGQENTDTQYF.